The 6 T cell receptor beta chains below were found in one sample sequenced in a study of blood T cell repertoires in COVID-19. Profiling relied on immunoSEQ multiplex PCR, and the TCRdb table lists in-frame clones only, not all of them. Of a few hundred thousand clones in the sample, around four fifths are singletons; the top ten hold 8% to 10%. The sample taken for sequencing was peripheral blood. These receptors were taken from a woman older than 75 with COVID-19, enrolled during active disease.

The chain has TRBV28 and TRBJ1-5; TRBD1 matches at 7 bases. Per the germline V gene, CDR1 is MDHEN and CDR2 is SYDVKM. The CDR3 is 14 amino acids. With V trimmed by 2 bases and J by 6 bases, 4 bases remained unmatched. The CDR3: CASSLQGVSQPQHF. The CDR3 DNA reads TGTGCCAGCAGTTTACAGGGGGTAAGTCAGCCCCAGCATTTT.

Only a few counts were recorded for this clone. The genes are TRBV7-9 and TRBJ2-1; D is unclear. The CDR3 extends over 14 amino acids. The V end was cut by 6 bases, the J end by 9 bases, with 18 bases between. The V gene's germline CDR1 is SEHNR and CDR2 FQNEAQ (reference sequence). CDR3 region: CASRYNAPVTEQFF. CDR3 bases: TGTGCCAGCAGATACAACGCTCCTGTAACTGAGCAGTTCTTC.

The V gene is TRBV10-2, the J gene TRBJ2-7; D is unresolved. Germline values: CDR1 WSHSY, CDR2 SAAADI. V was cut by 6 bases and J by 2 bases, with 11 bases left in between. This CDR3 is built from 13 residues. CDR3 sequence (DNA): TGCGCCAGCAGGACTGGGTCTACCTACGAGCAGTACTTC. Amino acid sequence: CASRTGSTYEQYF.

The chain is built from TRBV7-9 and TRBJ2-1, with 8 positions matching TRBD2. Germline-derived CDR1 and CDR2 are SEHNR and FQNEAQ (reference sequence). The ends lost 1 base at V and 6 bases at J; junction bases unmatched: 5. This CDR3 is 15 amino acids long. As DNA, the CDR3 is TGTGCCAGCAGCTTAGTTAGCGGGACGCCCAATGAGCAGTTCTTC. Protein: CASSLVSGTPNEQFF.

The chain carries TRBV11-2 and TRBJ1-1; 8 bases line up with TRBD1. CDR1 is SGHAT and CDR2 is FQNNGV in the germline V gene. The length of the CDR3 is 12 residues. J gave up 11 bases and V 4 bases, and 6 bases lay outside the gene matches. CDR3 in amino acids: CASSSRTGYAFF. CDR3 bases: TGTGCCAGCAGCTCGCGGACAGGGTACGCTTTCTTT.

The J gene is TRBJ2-5, the V gene TRBV10-3; D is unresolved. Germline CDR1 reads ENHRY; CDR2 reads SYGVKD. This CDR3 is built from 13 residues. V was trimmed by 7 bases and J by 2 bases, leaving 11 bases between them. DNA of the CDR3: TGTGCCATCAAGATGGGCATACAAGAGACCCAGTACTTC. Encoded protein: CAIKMGIQETQYF.